A selection of T cell receptor beta chains follows, all from one sample in a study of blood T cells in healthy people across ages. TCRdb recomputed calls from the 5' RACE reads with MiXCR, one row per CDR3 protein. This sample yields roughly 930,000 distinct CDR3 sequences, of which around 46% are seen a single time; roughly 13% belongs to the top ten. Sequenced sample: blood. All receptors come from a man aged 30 to 45 in good health. Both conserved end residues are part of each CDR3. A D gene is named only where the DNA matches it firmly. The size of a clone is reported for some rows only, either as once, few or many, or as a class for expanded clones.

clone_size: once; d_call: TRBD2; j_call: TRBJ2-3; v_call: TRBV4-2; cdr3_aa: CASSQDGLAGGGDTQYF; cdr3_nt: TGTGCCAGCAGCCAAGATGGACTAGCGGGGGGAGGGGATACGCAGTATTTT
clone_size: .; d_call: .; j_call: TRBJ1-5; v_call: TRBV6-6; cdr3_aa: CASSNREHNQPQHF; cdr3_nt: TGTGCCAGCAGTAACCGGGAACATAATCAGCCCCAGCATTTT
clone_size: few; d_call: TRBD2; j_call: TRBJ2-1; v_call: TRBV7-9; cdr3_aa: CASSSTSGALTYNEQFF; cdr3_nt: TGTGCCAGCAGCTCCACTAGCGGGGCCTTAACCTACAATGAGCAGTTCTTC
clone_size: .; d_call: .; j_call: TRBJ2-7; v_call: TRBV24-1; cdr3_aa: CATSPGTGTYEQYF; cdr3_nt: TGTGCCACCAGTCCCGGAACAGGGACCTACGAGCAGTACTTC
clone_size: .; d_call: .; j_call: TRBJ2-3; v_call: TRBV20-1; cdr3_aa: CSAKLERWSTDTQYF; cdr3_nt: TGCAGTGCTAAACTGGAACGGTGGAGCACAGATACGCAGTATTTT
clone_size: .; d_call: .; j_call: TRBJ1-2; v_call: TRBV15; cdr3_aa: CATSRAANYGYTF; cdr3_nt: TGTGCCACCAGCAGAGCAGCTAACTATGGCTACACCTTC
clone_size: .; d_call: TRBD1; j_call: TRBJ1-1; v_call: TRBV6-2/TRBV6-3; cdr3_aa: CASSWAGGPMNTEAFF; cdr3_nt: TGTGCCAGCAGTTGGGCAGGGGGCCCAATGAACACTGAAGCTTTCTTT
clone_size: .; d_call: .; j_call: TRBJ2-2; v_call: TRBV2; cdr3_aa: CASSENRQNTGELFF; cdr3_nt: TGTGCCAGCAGTGAAAATCGGCAGAACACCGGGGAGCTGTTTTTT
clone_size: few; d_call: .; j_call: TRBJ2-4; v_call: TRBV11-2; cdr3_aa: CASSGGGNIQYF; cdr3_nt: TGTGCCAGCAGCGGGGGAGGTAACATTCAGTACTTC
clone_size: .; d_call: .; j_call: TRBJ2-1; v_call: TRBV9; cdr3_aa: CASSGIAGTRNEQFF; cdr3_nt: TGTGCCAGCAGCGGAATCGCCGGGACCCGCAATGAGCAGTTCTTC
clone_size: .; d_call: TRBD1; j_call: TRBJ2-3; v_call: TRBV4-1; cdr3_aa: CASSQWGTGTDTQYF; cdr3_nt: TGCGCCAGCAGCCAATGGGGGACAGGCACAGATACGCAGTATTTT
clone_size: .; d_call: .; j_call: TRBJ1-1; v_call: TRBV6-1; cdr3_aa: CASALNTEAFF; cdr3_nt: TGTGCCAGCGCACTGAACACTGAAGCTTTCTTT
clone_size: .; d_call: .; j_call: TRBJ2-3; v_call: TRBV20-1; cdr3_aa: CSARVPTRSTDTQYF; cdr3_nt: TGCAGTGCTAGAGTGCCGACTAGGAGCACAGATACGCAGTATTTT
clone_size: few; d_call: TRBD2; j_call: TRBJ2-5; v_call: TRBV7-2; cdr3_aa: CASSLWVAGAETQYF; cdr3_nt: TGTGCCAGCAGCTTATGGGTAGCGGGGGCGGAGACCCAGTACTTC
clone_size: few; d_call: .; j_call: TRBJ2-7; v_call: TRBV4-3; cdr3_aa: CASSPERSYEQYF; cdr3_nt: TGCGCCAGCAGCCCGGAGAGGAGCTACGAGCAGTACTTC
clone_size: .; d_call: .; j_call: TRBJ2-5; v_call: TRBV29-1; cdr3_aa: CSGGSSGVETQYF; cdr3_nt: TGCAGCGGCGGATCCTCGGGGGTTGAGACCCAGTACTTC
clone_size: few; d_call: TRBD1; j_call: TRBJ2-7; v_call: TRBV4-1; cdr3_aa: CASSIAGGAYEQYF; cdr3_nt: TGCGCCAGCAGCATTGCAGGGGGCGCCTACGAGCAGTACTTC
clone_size: few; d_call: .; j_call: TRBJ1-2; v_call: TRBV6-6; cdr3_aa: CASSYSYLGGYTF; cdr3_nt: TGTGCCAGCAGTTACTCCTACCTGGGAGGCTACACCTTC
clone_size: .; d_call: .; j_call: TRBJ2-1; v_call: TRBV12-3/TRBV12-4; cdr3_aa: CASNRGQIAEQFF; cdr3_nt: TGTGCCTCCAACCGGGGGCAGATAGCTGAGCAGTTCTTC
clone_size: .; d_call: TRBD2; j_call: TRBJ2-1; v_call: TRBV11-2; cdr3_aa: CASSLALAGPNEQFF; cdr3_nt: TGTGCCAGCAGCTTAGCCCTAGCGGGGCCGAATGAGCAGTTCTTC
clone_size: .; d_call: TRBD2; j_call: TRBJ2-1; v_call: TRBV11-3; cdr3_aa: CASSLASGGALNEQFF; cdr3_nt: TGTGCCAGCAGCTTAGCTAGCGGGGGGGCGCTCAATGAGCAGTTCTTC
clone_size: .; d_call: TRBD1; j_call: TRBJ2-4; v_call: TRBV7-2; cdr3_aa: CASSFETGTGANIQYF; cdr3_nt: TGTGCCAGCAGCTTTGAAACCGGGACAGGGGCAAACATTCAGTACTTC
clone_size: few; d_call: .; j_call: TRBJ2-7; v_call: TRBV29-1; cdr3_aa: CNQTYEQYF; cdr3_nt: TGCAACCAAACCTACGAGCAGTACTTC
clone_size: .; d_call: .; j_call: TRBJ2-5; v_call: TRBV9; cdr3_aa: CASSPGSVQETQYF; cdr3_nt: TGTGCCAGCAGCCCCGGTAGCGTCCAAGAGACCCAGTACTTC
clone_size: .; d_call: .; j_call: TRBJ2-1; v_call: TRBV5-1; cdr3_aa: CASLPDNYNEQFF; cdr3_nt: TGCGCCAGCTTGCCGGACAACTACAATGAGCAGTTCTTC
clone_size: many; d_call: TRBD1; j_call: TRBJ2-1; v_call: TRBV29-1; cdr3_aa: CSVEVYRGDEQFF; cdr3_nt: TGCAGCGTTGAAGTATACAGGGGCGATGAGCAGTTCTTC
clone_size: few; d_call: .; j_call: TRBJ2-7; v_call: TRBV20-1; cdr3_aa: CSAPRDISYEQYF; cdr3_nt: TGCAGTGCCCCGCGGGACATTTCCTACGAGCAGTACTTC
clone_size: .; d_call: TRBD1; j_call: TRBJ2-2; v_call: TRBV5-1; cdr3_aa: CASSGRTGGFTGELFF; cdr3_nt: TGCGCCAGCAGCGGACGGACAGGGGGCTTCACCGGGGAGCTGTTTTTT
clone_size: .; d_call: TRBD2; j_call: TRBJ2-7; v_call: TRBV12-3/TRBV12-4; cdr3_aa: CASSPALAGYEQYF; cdr3_nt: TGTGCCAGCAGTCCCGCGCTAGCGGGCTACGAGCAGTACTTC
clone_size: .; d_call: .; j_call: TRBJ2-1; v_call: TRBV10-3; cdr3_aa: CAITRGDTSYNEQFF; cdr3_nt: TGTGCCATCACACGGGGGGACACCTCCTACAATGAGCAGTTCTTC
clone_size: .; d_call: .; j_call: TRBJ2-3; v_call: TRBV5-1; cdr3_aa: CASSLGLAEDTQYF; cdr3_nt: TGTGCCAGCAGCTTGGGGCTAGCAGAAGATACGCAGTATTTT
clone_size: .; d_call: TRBD1; j_call: TRBJ2-3; v_call: TRBV14; cdr3_aa: CASSPRTGGSVDTQYF; cdr3_nt: TGTGCCAGCAGCCCACGGACAGGGGGCTCAGTAGATACGCAGTATTTT
clone_size: few; d_call: TRBD2; j_call: TRBJ2-1; v_call: TRBV30; cdr3_aa: CAWSPGLAGSYNEQFF; cdr3_nt: TGTGCCTGGAGTCCAGGACTAGCGGGGTCCTACAATGAGCAGTTCTTC
clone_size: .; d_call: .; j_call: TRBJ2-5; v_call: TRBV4-3; cdr3_aa: CASSQEGYLGETQYF; cdr3_nt: TGCGCCAGCAGCCAAGAAGGGTACCTTGGGGAGACCCAGTACTTC
clone_size: few; d_call: .; j_call: TRBJ2-5; v_call: TRBV3-1; cdr3_aa: CASSHLGPKQETQYF; cdr3_nt: TGTGCCAGCAGCCACCTGGGACCAAAACAAGAGACCCAGTACTTC
clone_size: .; d_call: TRBD2; j_call: TRBJ2-7; v_call: TRBV3-1; cdr3_aa: CASSQEGSGSYEQYF; cdr3_nt: TGTGCCAGCAGCCAAGAAGGTAGCGGGAGCTACGAGCAGTACTTC
clone_size: .; d_call: TRBD2; j_call: TRBJ2-3; v_call: TRBV3-1; cdr3_aa: CASSQTSGSSTDTQYF; cdr3_nt: TGTGCCAGCAGCCAGACTAGCGGCTCTAGCACAGATACGCAGTATTTT
clone_size: .; d_call: .; j_call: TRBJ2-3; v_call: TRBV29-1; cdr3_aa: CSDDRTPKYF; cdr3_nt: TGCAGCGATGACCGAACCCCAAAGTATTTT
clone_size: .; d_call: .; j_call: TRBJ1-5; v_call: TRBV20-1; cdr3_aa: CSARMTEEAFQPQHF; cdr3_nt: TGCAGTGCTAGAATGACAGAGGAGGCATTTCAGCCCCAGCATTTT
clone_size: .; d_call: TRBD1; j_call: TRBJ2-7; v_call: TRBV6-1; cdr3_aa: CASSGHGTVTAYEQYF; cdr3_nt: TGTGCCAGCAGTGGCCACGGGACAGTGACGGCCTACGAGCAGTACTTC
clone_size: .; d_call: .; j_call: TRBJ1-2; v_call: TRBV6-2/TRBV6-3; cdr3_aa: CASSYSTRTLQGIHYGYTF; cdr3_nt: TGTGCCAGCAGTTACTCGACCCGAACCCTGCAGGGGATCCACTATGGCTACACCTTC
clone_size: .; d_call: .; j_call: TRBJ2-7; v_call: TRBV6-6; cdr3_aa: CACKETGTYEQYF; cdr3_nt: TGTGCCTGCAAAGAAACAGGGACCTACGAGCAGTACTTC
clone_size: few; d_call: TRBD1; j_call: TRBJ2-7; v_call: TRBV2; cdr3_aa: CASSDRGGTYEQYF; cdr3_nt: TGTGCCAGCAGCGACAGGGGTGGGACCTACGAGCAGTACTTC
clone_size: few; d_call: TRBD2; j_call: TRBJ2-7; v_call: TRBV24-1; cdr3_aa: CATSDFSGTSGGSSYNEQYF; cdr3_nt: TGTGCCACCAGTGATTTTTCCGGGACTAGCGGGGGTAGCTCCTACAATGAGCAGTACTTC
clone_size: few; d_call: TRBD1; j_call: TRBJ2-7; v_call: TRBV12-3/TRBV12-4; cdr3_aa: CASSLTRDRGYEQYF; cdr3_nt: TGTGCCAGCAGTTTAACCCGGGACAGAGGCTACGAGCAGTACTTC
clone_size: .; d_call: .; j_call: TRBJ2-1; v_call: TRBV9; cdr3_aa: CASSGNLAESYNEQFF; cdr3_nt: TGTGCCAGCAGCGGGAACTTAGCGGAGTCCTACAATGAGCAGTTCTTC
clone_size: once; d_call: .; j_call: TRBJ1-5; v_call: TRBV24-1; cdr3_aa: CATSDNIQGNNQPQHF; cdr3_nt: TGTGCCACCAGTGATAATATACAGGGCAACAATCAGCCCCAGCATTTT
clone_size: few; d_call: TRBD1; j_call: TRBJ1-2; v_call: TRBV3-1; cdr3_aa: CASSQGDRALGYTF; cdr3_nt: TGTGCCAGCAGCCAAGGCGACAGGGCCTTAGGCTACACCTTC
clone_size: .; d_call: TRBD2; j_call: TRBJ2-3; v_call: TRBV20-1; cdr3_aa: CSATRTSGGPLTDTQYF; cdr3_nt: TGCAGTGCTACCCGGACTAGCGGGGGCCCCCTCACAGATACGCAGTATTTT
clone_size: .; d_call: .; j_call: TRBJ1-6; v_call: TRBV13; cdr3_aa: CASSLHGARSPLHF; cdr3_nt: TGTGCCAGCAGCTTACACGGAGCTCGGTCACCCCTCCACTTT
clone_size: few; d_call: .; j_call: TRBJ2-5; v_call: TRBV7-8; cdr3_aa: CASSLGSGDQETQYF; cdr3_nt: TGTGCCAGCAGCTTAGGGTCAGGCGACCAAGAGACCCAGTACTTC
clone_size: .; d_call: .; j_call: TRBJ2-1; v_call: TRBV5-1; cdr3_aa: CASSPGYQTNNEQFF; cdr3_nt: TGCGCCAGCAGCCCAGGATACCAAACCAACAATGAGCAGTTCTTC